The sample holds a few counts of the clone carrying this T cell receptor beta chain. Its antigen is unknown. This sample stems from a study of CD8 T cells in ankylosing spondylitis. Whole-study results and caveats: Reported data indicate significant enrichment of disease-linked clones within matched ankylosing spondylitis synovial fluid. Seven to nine highly homologous variants made up a TCR beta motif, and this motif appeared characteristic of ankylosing spondylitis blood. The authors found the disease-linked clones to be CD8+ and relatively rare in peripheral blood.

TCRdb redid the calling of the 5' RACE reads with MiXCR, one entry per CDR3 protein. In the table there are about 360,000 distinct CDR3 sequences, roughly 22% of which are singletons. The sequence derives from a male donor with ankylosing spondylitis or in good health (not recorded which). Material for sequencing was blood, either unsorted or a sorted T cell fraction (not recorded which).

The CDR3 bases are TGTGCCAGCAGCTTCATGGAAAGGGACAGTAGAGAGACCCAGTACTTC. It codes for CASSFMERDSRETQYF. The J gene is TRBJ2-5, the V gene TRBV5-6; 7 bases line up with TRBD1. With 2 bases clipped from V and 4 bases from J, the junction kept 11 bases outside the gene matches. The CDR3 covers 16 residues. Germline V gene data show CDR1 as SGHDT and CDR2 as YYEEEE. The variable domain in full, with the rest retrieved from reference TRBV5-6 and TRBJ2-5, is DAGVTQSPTHLIKTRGQQVTLRCSPKSGHDTVSWYQQALGQGPQFIFQYYEEEERQRGNFPDRFSGHQFPNYSSELNVNALLLGDSALYLCASSFMERDSRETQYFGPGTRLLVL.